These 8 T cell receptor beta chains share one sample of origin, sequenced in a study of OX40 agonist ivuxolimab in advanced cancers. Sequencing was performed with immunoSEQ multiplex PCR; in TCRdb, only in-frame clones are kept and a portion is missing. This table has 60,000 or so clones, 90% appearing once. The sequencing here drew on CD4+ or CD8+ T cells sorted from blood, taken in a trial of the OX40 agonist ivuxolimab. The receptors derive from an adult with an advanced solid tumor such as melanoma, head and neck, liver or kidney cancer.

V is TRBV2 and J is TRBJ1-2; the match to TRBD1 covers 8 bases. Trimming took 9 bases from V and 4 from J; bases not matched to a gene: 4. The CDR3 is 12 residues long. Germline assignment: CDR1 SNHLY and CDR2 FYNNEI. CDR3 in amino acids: CARRTGSYGYTF. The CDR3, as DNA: TGTGCCAGGAGGACAGGGTCCTATGGCTACACCTTC.

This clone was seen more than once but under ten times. The CDR3 DNA sequence: TGTGCCAGCAGTTACAACGGACAGGGGAATCAGCCCCAGCATTTT. It encodes CASSYNGQGNQPQHF. The chain couples TRBV6-6 to TRBJ1-5, with 9 bases aligning to TRBD1. Per germline, CDR1 MNHNY and CDR2 SVGAGI (reference sequence). This CDR3 has 15 amino acids. The junction had 3 bases not matched to a gene; V was cut back by 2 bases and J by 4 bases.

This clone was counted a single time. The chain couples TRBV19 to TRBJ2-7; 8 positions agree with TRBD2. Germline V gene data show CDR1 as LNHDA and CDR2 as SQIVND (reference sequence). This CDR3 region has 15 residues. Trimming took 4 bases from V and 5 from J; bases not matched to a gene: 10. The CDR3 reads CASSTSGTRAHEQYF. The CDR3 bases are TGTGCCAGTAGTACTTCCGGGACTAGGGCCCACGAGCAGTACTTC.

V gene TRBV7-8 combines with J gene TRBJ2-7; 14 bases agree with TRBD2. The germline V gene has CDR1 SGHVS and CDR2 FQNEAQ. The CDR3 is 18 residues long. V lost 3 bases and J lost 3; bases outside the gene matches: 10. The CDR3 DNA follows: TGTGCCAGCAGCTTCTTTGGGACTAGCGGGAGAGGAGGCTACGAGCAGTACTTC. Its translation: CASSFFGTSGRGGYEQYF.

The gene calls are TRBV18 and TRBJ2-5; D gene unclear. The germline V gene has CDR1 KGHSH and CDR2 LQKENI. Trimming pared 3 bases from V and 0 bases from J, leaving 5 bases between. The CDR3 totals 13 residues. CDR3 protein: CASSPSYQETQYF. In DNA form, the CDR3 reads TGTGCCAGCTCACCTTCATACCAAGAGACCCAGTACTTC.

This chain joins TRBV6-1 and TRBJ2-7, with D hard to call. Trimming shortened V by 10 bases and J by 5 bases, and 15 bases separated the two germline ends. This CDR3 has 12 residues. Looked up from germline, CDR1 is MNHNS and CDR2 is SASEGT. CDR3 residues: CATRTLSHEQYF. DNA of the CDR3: TGTGCCACCAGGACCTTAAGCCACGAGCAGTACTTC.

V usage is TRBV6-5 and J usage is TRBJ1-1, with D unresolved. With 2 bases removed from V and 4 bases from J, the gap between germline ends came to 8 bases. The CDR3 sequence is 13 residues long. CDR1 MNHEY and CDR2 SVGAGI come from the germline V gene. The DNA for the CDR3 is TGTGCCAGCAGTTACGTTCGCGGCACTGAAGCTTTCTTT. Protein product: CASSYVRGTEAFF.

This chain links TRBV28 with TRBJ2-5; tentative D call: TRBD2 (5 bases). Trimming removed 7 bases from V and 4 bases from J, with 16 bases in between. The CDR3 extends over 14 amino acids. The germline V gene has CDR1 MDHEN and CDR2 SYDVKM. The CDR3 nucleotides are TGTGCCAGCACGTTTGGAGGTAGCTTAGAGACCCAGTACTTC. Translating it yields CASTFGGSLETQYF.